The rows below give T cell receptor beta chains drawn from one sample of a study of beta chain features in type 1 diabetes. Sequenced by immunoSEQ multiplex PCR; TCRdb stores in-frame clones only, minus some. Here the sample spans nearly 350,000 clones, approximately 10% being singletons. The sample taken for sequencing was central memory CD4+ T cells from blood. All receptors come from a man younger than 40 with type 1 diabetes. Both conserved end residues are part of each CDR3. D genes are given only for firm matches. Clone size is shown for a subset of rows, as once, few, many or a class of expanded clone.

J,size,V,D,CDR3,DNA
TRBJ1-6,-,TRBV29-1,-,CSATPDSSPNSPLHF,TGCAGCGCAACCCCCGACAGTTCACCGAATTCACCCCTCCACTTT
TRBJ2-7,few,TRBV7-6,TRBD1,CASSLGDRFTYEQYF,TGTGCCAGCAGCTTAGGGGACAGGTTTACCTACGAGCAGTACTTC
TRBJ1-4,many,TRBV7-9,-,CASSPPSGGEKLFF,TGTGCCAGCAGTCCCCCGTCCGGAGGTGAAAAACTGTTTTTT
TRBJ2-7,-,TRBV6-6,-,CASRDTGNSYEQYF,TGTGCCAGCAGAGATACAGGGAACTCCTACGAGCAGTACTTC
TRBJ2-7,few,TRBV6-5,TRBD1,CASSYAYTGGDYEQYF,TGTGCCAGCAGTTATGCGTATACAGGGGGCGACTACGAGCAGTACTTC
TRBJ2-1,-,TRBV19,-,CASSNPGVVNEQFF,TGTGCCAGTAGTAACCCCGGGGTGGTGAATGAGCAGTTCTTC
TRBJ2-3,-,TRBV30,-,CAWSVSDTQYF,TGTGCCTGGAGTGTATCTGATACGCAGTATTTT
TRBJ2-7,few,TRBV7-9,TRBD1,CASSLDRGAYEQYF,TGTGCCAGCAGCTTGGACAGGGGAGCCTACGAGCAGTACTTC
TRBJ1-1,-,TRBV18,-,CASSPPSGNTEAFF,TGTGCCAGCTCACCACCGAGTGGGAACACTGAAGCTTTCTTT
TRBJ2-5,-,TRBV6-4,-,CASSISSEQETQYF,TGTGCCAGCAGTATCTCTAGCGAGCAAGAGACCCAGTACTTC
TRBJ1-6,few,TRBV25-1,-,CASSEVGGKGWHSPLHF,TGTGCCAGCAGTGAAGTCGGTGGAAAGGGTTGGCACTCACCCCTCCACTTT
TRBJ1-2,-,TRBV19,-,CASSRQRESHGYTF,TGTGCCAGTAGTCGACAGCGAGAAAGTCATGGCTACACCTTC
TRBJ2-5,-,TRBV7-2,-,CASSLEGTGTQYF,TGTGCCAGCAGCTTAGAGGGTACTGGGACCCAGTACTTC
TRBJ2-1,few,TRBV5-1,TRBD2,CASSLVAGEALSNEQFF,TGCGCCAGCAGCTTGGTTGCGGGGGAAGCTCTATCCAATGAGCAGTTCTTC
TRBJ2-3,-,TRBV2,-,CASSDGGGRSTDTQYF,TGTGCCAGCAGTGATGGAGGGGGCCGAAGCACAGATACGCAGTATTTT
TRBJ2-2,many,TRBV9,TRBD1,CASSVAGTGGITGELFF,TGTGCCAGCAGCGTAGCGGGGACAGGGGGAATCACCGGGGAGCTGTTTTTT
TRBJ1-3,few,TRBV28,-,CASSLPDTIYF,TGTGCCAGCAGTTTGCCCGACACCATATATTTT
TRBJ2-7,few,TRBV14,TRBD2,CASSNAAGGLDF,TGTGCCAGCTCAAATGCGGCGGGGGGGCTGGACTTC
TRBJ2-5,many,TRBV7-6,-,CASSSGPNEETQYF,TGTGCCAGCAGCTCGGGACCGAATGAAGAGACCCAGTACTTC
TRBJ2-1,few,TRBV5-4,-,CASSLEVASYNEQFF,TGTGCCAGCAGCTTGGAAGTGGCCTCCTACAATGAGCAGTTCTTC
TRBJ1-1,few,TRBV20-1,-,CSALEEGEAFF,TGCAGTGCTCTAGAGGAGGGTGAAGCTTTCTTT
TRBJ2-2,few,TRBV4-3,-,CASSHDFNRNTGELFF,TGCGCCAGCAGCCATGATTTTAACAGGAACACCGGGGAGCTGTTTTTT
TRBJ2-5,-,TRBV7-9,TRBD1,CASSSTGLGETQYF,TGTGCCAGCAGCTCGACAGGGCTGGGAGAGACCCAGTACTTC
TRBJ2-6,many,TRBV4-2,TRBD1,CASSQGTGGASSGANVLTF,TGTGCCAGCAGCCAGGGGACAGGGGGTGCCAGCTCTGGGGCCAACGTCCTGACTTTC
TRBJ2-1,-,TRBV6-5,TRBD2,CASSYSPSGGNEQFF,TGTGCCAGCAGTTACTCGCCTAGCGGGGGGAATGAGCAGTTCTTC
TRBJ2-5,few,TRBV5-1,TRBD1,CASSRQGDEETQYF,TGCGCCAGCAGCCGACAGGGCGATGAAGAGACCCAGTACTTC
TRBJ1-2,few,TRBV6-6,TRBD1,CASSSLGQGDGYTF,TGTGCCAGCAGTTCCTTGGGACAGGGAGATGGCTACACCTTC
TRBJ1-4,-,TRBV27,-,CASSLEYLQGGKLFF,TGTGCCAGCAGTTTAGAGTATCTCCAGGGTGGAAAACTGTTTTTT
TRBJ2-1,many,TRBV28,TRBD1,CASSLPRRQGFQFF,TGTGCCAGCAGTTTACCGAGAAGACAGGGGTTTCAGTTCTTC
TRBJ1-2,-,TRBV13,-,CASSLERGIGGYTF,TGTGCCAGCAGCTTAGAGCGTGGGATCGGTGGCTACACCTTC
TRBJ1-2,few,TRBV30,-,CAWSVTGGAGYTF,TGTGCCTGGAGTGTAACTGGAGGGGCCGGCTACACCTTC
TRBJ2-1,-,TRBV4-3,-,CASSQDYGSYNEQFF,TGCGCCAGCAGCCAAGACTACGGATCCTACAATGAGCAGTTCTTC
TRBJ2-7,few,TRBV5-1,-,CASSIQGYEQYF,TGCGCCAGCAGCATACAGGGTTACGAGCAGTACTTC
TRBJ2-7,few,TRBV11-2,-,CASSLADYSYEQYF,TGTGCCAGCAGCTTAGCGGACTACTCCTACGAGCAGTACTTC
TRBJ2-3,-,TRBV29-1,-,CSVAEGGSTDTQYF,TGCAGCGTTGCAGAGGGGGGTAGCACAGATACGCAGTATTTT
TRBJ1-1,few,TRBV28,-,CASSSPGTRTEAFF,TGTGCCAGCAGTTCGCCCGGGACGAGGACTGAAGCTTTCTTT
TRBJ2-3,-,TRBV19,-,CASSSGIFTDTQYF,TGTGCCAGTAGTTCCGGGATCTTCACAGATACGCAGTATTTT
TRBJ1-1,many,TRBV2,-,CASRDDGNTEAFF,TGTGCCAGCAGAGATGACGGGAACACTGAAGCTTTCTTT
TRBJ1-4,few,TRBV7-9,TRBD1,CASSQPGQGGEKLFF,TGTGCCAGCAGCCAACCGGGACAGGGCGGAGAAAAACTGTTTTTT
TRBJ2-1,-,TRBV28,TRBD2,CAIYGQGTSSYNEQFF,TGTGCCATATATGGGCAGGGGACTAGCTCCTACAATGAGCAGTTCTTC
TRBJ2-5,-,TRBV9,TRBD2,CASSVGTSGGQETQYF,TGTGCCAGCAGCGTAGGAACTAGCGGGGGGCAAGAGACCCAGTACTTC
TRBJ2-7,-,TRBV21-1,-,CASRTVSYEQYF,TGTGCCAGCCGGACAGTCTCCTACGAGCAGTACTTC